This T cell receptor beta chain came from a study of T cell responses to AZD1222 COVID-19 vaccine. This clone came up once. Its matching antigen is unknown. Other nucleotide sequences from this sample produce the same CDR3. Findings and caveats of the study: Clonal diversity may have been underestimated in mostly white British donors.

Germline V lookup: CDR1 SGHRS, CDR2 YFSETQ. The CDR3 is 15 amino acids. The trim removed 0 bases at V and 2 bases at J, leaving 2 bases unmatched. Sequencing was performed with immunoSEQ multiplex PCR; in TCRdb, only in-frame clones are kept and a portion is missing. The profile shows roughly 150,000 clones, roughly nine tenths of them singletons. The receptor was derived from an adult who received the AZD1222 COVID-19 vaccine. This sample comprised peripheral blood, obtained 28 days after the second AZD1222 dose. This chain connects TRBV5-1 to TRBJ1-2; TRBD1 matches 9 bases. CDR3 coding DNA: TGCGCCAGCAGCTTGGCCGGGACAGGGAACTATGGCTACACCTTC. Encoded protein: CASSLAGTGNYGYTF.